This entry features one TCR beta chain sequence. The data were taken from a study of beta chain features in type 1 diabetes. Sorting based on CD45RO/CCR7/CD25/CD127/CD95/CD27 separated CD4+ naive, central memory, regulatory and stem cell-like memory cells. CDR3 length: 14 amino acids. In germline, CDR1 is MGHRA, CDR2 YSYEKL. The V end was cut by 1 base, the J end by 1 base, with 7 bases between. Expressed TCRB transcripts were sequenced because the isolated RNA had all been reverse transcribed beforehand. Sequenced by immunoSEQ multiplex PCR; TCRdb stores in-frame clones only, minus some. The sample has 360,000 or so clones; less than 20% are singletons.

The material sequenced was naive CD4+ T cells from blood. The rearrangement joins TRBV4-1 to TRBJ1-1, with D uncertain. The receptor comes from a woman aged 18 to 35 in good health. CDR3 nucleotide sequence: TGCGCCAGCAGCCAAGTGAGCAAGAACACTGAAGCTTTCTTT. It specifies CASSQVSKNTEAFF.